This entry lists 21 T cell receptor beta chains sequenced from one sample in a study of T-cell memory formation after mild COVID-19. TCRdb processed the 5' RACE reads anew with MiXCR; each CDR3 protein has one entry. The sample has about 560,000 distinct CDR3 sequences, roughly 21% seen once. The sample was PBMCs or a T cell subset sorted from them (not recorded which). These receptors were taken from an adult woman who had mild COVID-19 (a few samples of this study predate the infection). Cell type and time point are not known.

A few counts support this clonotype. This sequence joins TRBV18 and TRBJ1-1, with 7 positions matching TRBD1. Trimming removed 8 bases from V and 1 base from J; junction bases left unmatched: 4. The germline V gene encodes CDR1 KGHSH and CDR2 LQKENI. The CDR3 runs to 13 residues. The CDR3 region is CASQGQPNTEAFF. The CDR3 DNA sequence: TGTGCCAGCCAGGGACAGCCGAACACTGAAGCTTTCTTT.

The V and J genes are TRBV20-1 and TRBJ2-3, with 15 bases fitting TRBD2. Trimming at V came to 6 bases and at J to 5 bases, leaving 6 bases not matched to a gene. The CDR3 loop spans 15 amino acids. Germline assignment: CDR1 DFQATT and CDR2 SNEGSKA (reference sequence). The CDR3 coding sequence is TGCAGTGCCCCGGGACTAGCGGGGGGCGGAGATACGCAGTATTTT. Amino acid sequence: CSAPGLAGGGDTQYF.

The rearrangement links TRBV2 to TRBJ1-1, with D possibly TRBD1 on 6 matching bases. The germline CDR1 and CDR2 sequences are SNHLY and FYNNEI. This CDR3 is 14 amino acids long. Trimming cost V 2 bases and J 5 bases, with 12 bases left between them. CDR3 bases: TGTGCCAGCAGTGAACGGGGGGCGCGTACTGAAGCTTTCTTT. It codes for CASSERGARTEAFF.

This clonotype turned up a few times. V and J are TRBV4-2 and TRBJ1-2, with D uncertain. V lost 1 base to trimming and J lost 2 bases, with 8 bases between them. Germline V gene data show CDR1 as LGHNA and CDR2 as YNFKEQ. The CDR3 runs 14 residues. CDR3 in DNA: TGTGCCAGCAGCCAAGCAGTCAGCAACTATGGCTACACCTTC. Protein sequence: CASSQAVSNYGYTF.

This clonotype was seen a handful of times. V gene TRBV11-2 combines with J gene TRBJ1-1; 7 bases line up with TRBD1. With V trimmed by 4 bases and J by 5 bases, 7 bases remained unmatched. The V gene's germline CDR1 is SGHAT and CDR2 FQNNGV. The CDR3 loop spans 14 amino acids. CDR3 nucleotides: TGTGCCAGCAGCTCGTCAGGGGGGTGGACTGAAGCTTTCTTT. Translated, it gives CASSSSGGWTEAFF.

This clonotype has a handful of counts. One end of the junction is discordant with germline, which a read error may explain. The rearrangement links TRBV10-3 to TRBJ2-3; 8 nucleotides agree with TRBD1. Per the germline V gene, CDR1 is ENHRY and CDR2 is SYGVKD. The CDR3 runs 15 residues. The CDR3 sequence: CAISERDRYGDTQYF. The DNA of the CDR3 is TGTGCCATCAGTGAGCGGGACAGGTACGGAGATACGCAATATTTT.

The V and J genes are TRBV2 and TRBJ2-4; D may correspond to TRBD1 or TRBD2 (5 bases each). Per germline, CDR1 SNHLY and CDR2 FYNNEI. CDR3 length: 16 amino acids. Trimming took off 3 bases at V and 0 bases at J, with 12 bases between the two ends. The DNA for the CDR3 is TGTGCCAGCAGTGACCCGGGACGGCTAGCCAAAAACATTCAGTACTTC. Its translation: CASSDPGRLAKNIQYF.

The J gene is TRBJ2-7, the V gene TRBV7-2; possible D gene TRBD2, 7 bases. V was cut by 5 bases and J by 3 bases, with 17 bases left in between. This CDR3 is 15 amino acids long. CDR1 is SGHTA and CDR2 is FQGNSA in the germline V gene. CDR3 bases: TGTGCCAGCAGCCCCGAGGGGGGAGGGGGCTACGAGCAGTACTTC. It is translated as CASSPEGGGGYEQYF.

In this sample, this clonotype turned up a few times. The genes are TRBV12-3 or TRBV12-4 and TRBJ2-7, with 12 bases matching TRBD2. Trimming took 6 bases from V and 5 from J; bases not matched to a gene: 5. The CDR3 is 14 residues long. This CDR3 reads CASSPTSGGHEQYF. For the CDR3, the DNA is TGTGCCAGCAGCCCGACTAGCGGGGGTCACGAGCAGTACTTC.

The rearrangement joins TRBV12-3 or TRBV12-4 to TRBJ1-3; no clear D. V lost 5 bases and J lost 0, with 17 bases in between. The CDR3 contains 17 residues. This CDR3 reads CASSRTTWQDSGNTIYF. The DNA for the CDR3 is TGTGCCAGCAGTCGCACAACCTGGCAGGACTCTGGAAACACCATATATTTT.

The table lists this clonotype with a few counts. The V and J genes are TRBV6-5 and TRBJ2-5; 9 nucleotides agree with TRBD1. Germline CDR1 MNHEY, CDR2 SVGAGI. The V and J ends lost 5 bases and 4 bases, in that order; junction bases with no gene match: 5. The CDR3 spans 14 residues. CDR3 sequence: CASSIWTGAETQYF. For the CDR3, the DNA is TGTGCCAGCAGTATCTGGACAGGGGCAGAGACCCAGTACTTC.

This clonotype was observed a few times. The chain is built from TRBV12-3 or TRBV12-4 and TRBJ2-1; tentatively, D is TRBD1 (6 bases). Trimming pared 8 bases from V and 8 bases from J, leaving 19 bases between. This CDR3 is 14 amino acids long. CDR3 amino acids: CASVPADSDDEQFF. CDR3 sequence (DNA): TGTGCCAGCGTCCCGGCGGACAGTGATGATGAGCAGTTCTTC.

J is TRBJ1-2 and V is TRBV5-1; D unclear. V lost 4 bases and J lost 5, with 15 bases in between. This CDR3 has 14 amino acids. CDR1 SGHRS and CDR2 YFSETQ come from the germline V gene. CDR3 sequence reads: CASSASGPPYGYTF. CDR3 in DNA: TGCGCCAGCAGCGCCTCAGGTCCTCCTTATGGCTACACCTTC.

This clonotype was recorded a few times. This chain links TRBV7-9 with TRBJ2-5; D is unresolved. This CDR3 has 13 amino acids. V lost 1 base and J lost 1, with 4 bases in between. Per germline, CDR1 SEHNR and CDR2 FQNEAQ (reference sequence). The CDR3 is CASSLVTQETQYF. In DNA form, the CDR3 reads TGTGCCAGCAGCTTAGTAACCCAAGAGACCCAGTACTTC.

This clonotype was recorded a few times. This chain's CDR3 is CSAIGPAAYEQYF. CDR3 sequence (DNA): TGCAGTGCTATCGGTCCGGCGGCCTACGAGCAGTACTTC. The rearrangement joins TRBV20-1 to TRBJ2-7, with D unclear. The V end was cut by 4 bases, the J end by 2 bases, with 12 bases between. The germline V gene encodes CDR1 DFQATT and CDR2 SNEGSKA (reference sequence). The CDR3 is 13 residues long.

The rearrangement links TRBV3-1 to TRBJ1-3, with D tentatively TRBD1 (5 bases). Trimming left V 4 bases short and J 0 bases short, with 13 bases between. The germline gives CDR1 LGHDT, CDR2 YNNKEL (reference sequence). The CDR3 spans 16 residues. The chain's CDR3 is CASSPWGTSSGNTIYF. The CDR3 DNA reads TGTGCCAGCAGCCCATGGGGGACGTCCTCTGGAAACACCATATATTTT.

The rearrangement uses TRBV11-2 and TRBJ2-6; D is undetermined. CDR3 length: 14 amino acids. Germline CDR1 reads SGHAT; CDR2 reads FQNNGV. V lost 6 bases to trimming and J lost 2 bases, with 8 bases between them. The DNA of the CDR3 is TGTGCCAGCAGAAGAAGTACTGGGGCCAACGTCCTGACTTTC. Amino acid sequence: CASRRSTGANVLTF.

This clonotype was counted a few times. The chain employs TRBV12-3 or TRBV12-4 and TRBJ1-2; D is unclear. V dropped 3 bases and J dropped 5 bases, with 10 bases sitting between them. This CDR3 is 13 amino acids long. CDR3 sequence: CASSLDGVYGYTF. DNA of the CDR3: TGTGCCAGCAGTTTGGACGGGGTATATGGCTACACCTTC.

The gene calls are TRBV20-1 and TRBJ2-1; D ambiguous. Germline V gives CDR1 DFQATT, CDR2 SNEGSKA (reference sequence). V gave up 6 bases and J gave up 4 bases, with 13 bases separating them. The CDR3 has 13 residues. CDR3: CSAAVGRYNEQFF. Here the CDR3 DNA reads TGCAGTGCCGCAGTAGGGCGGTACAATGAGCAGTTCTTC.

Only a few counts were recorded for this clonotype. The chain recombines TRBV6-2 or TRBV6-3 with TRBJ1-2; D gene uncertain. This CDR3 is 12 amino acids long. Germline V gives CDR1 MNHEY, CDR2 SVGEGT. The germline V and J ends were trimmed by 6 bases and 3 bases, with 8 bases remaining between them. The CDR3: CASRDGDYGYTF. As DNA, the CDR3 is TGTGCCAGCAGGGACGGGGACTATGGCTACACCTTC.

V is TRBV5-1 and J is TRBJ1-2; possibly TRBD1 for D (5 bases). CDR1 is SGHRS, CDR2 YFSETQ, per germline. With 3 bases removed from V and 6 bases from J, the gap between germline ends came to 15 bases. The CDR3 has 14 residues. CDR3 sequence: CASSSLTARDGYTF. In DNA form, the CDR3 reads TGCGCCAGCAGCTCCCTGACAGCACGGGATGGCTACACCTTC.